This TCR beta chain was profiled in a study of blood T cell repertoires in COVID-19. Study details: There were acute and convalescent COVID-19 samples, and they came from the United States, Italy and Spain.

This CDR3 has 15 amino acids. Germline V gene sequence: CDR1 SGDLS, CDR2 YYNGEE. The V gene lost 1 base and the J gene lost 4 bases, with 14 bases spanning the gap. Ages ranged from about 18 to 90 years, with residence in about 24 US areas. The repertoire was sequenced with immunoSEQ multiplex PCR; TCRdb's copy has only in-frame clones and lacks some. The sample lists more than 150,000 clones; about 78% were seen once. The origin of this receptor is a woman in her 50s who had recovered from COVID-19. The material sequenced was PBMCs or T cells enriched from blood (not recorded which). The J gene is TRBJ2-5, the V gene TRBV9; possible D gene TRBD2, 6 bases. CDR3 sequence: CASSVTPGLIETQYF. The DNA for the CDR3 is TGTGCCAGCAGCGTAACCCCCGGACTAATAGAGACCCAGTACTTC.